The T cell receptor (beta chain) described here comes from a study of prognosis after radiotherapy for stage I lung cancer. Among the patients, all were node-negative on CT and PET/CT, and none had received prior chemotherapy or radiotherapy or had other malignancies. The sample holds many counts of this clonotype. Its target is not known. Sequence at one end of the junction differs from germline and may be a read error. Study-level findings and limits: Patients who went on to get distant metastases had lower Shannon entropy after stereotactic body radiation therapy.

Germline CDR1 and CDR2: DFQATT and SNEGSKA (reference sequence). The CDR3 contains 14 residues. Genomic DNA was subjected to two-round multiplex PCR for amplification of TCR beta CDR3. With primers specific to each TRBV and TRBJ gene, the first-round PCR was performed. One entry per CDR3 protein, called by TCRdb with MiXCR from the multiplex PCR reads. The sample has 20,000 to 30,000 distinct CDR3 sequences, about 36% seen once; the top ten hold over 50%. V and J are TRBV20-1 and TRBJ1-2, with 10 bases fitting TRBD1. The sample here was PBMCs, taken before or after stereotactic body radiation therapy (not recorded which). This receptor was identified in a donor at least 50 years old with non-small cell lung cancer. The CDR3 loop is CSARDRGRGSGYTF. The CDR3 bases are TGCAGTGCTCGAGACAGGGGGCGCGGGTCTGGCTACACCTTC.